This T cell receptor beta chain was captured in a study of identical twins. The sample holds a few counts of this clonotype. Its antigen is as yet unknown. Study observations and caveats: There was an excess of low generation probability in the out-of-frame alpha sequences that twins shared. It was out-of-frame TCR alpha sharing in monozygotic twins that models underestimated. Cord blood's abundant beta clonotypes had fewer insertions, unlike memory repertoires.

Germline V gives CDR1 MNHEY, CDR2 SMNVEV (reference sequence). This CDR3 has 12 residues. V was clipped by 3 bases and J by 5 bases, with 5 bases between them. TCRdb reprocessed the 5' RACE reads with MiXCR, giving one entry per CDR3 protein. The sample holds around 470,000 distinct CDR3 sequences, approximately 14% seen once. These data were likewise used in another study, on yellow fever vaccine responses in identical twins.

The specimen was CD4+ T cells sorted from blood. The chain employs TRBV27 and TRBJ1-5; D gene ambiguous. The clonotype originates from a woman aged 18-35 years in good health. CDR3 in amino acids: CASSLSYQPQHF. The CDR3 DNA reads as TGTGCCAGCAGTTTGAGTTATCAGCCCCAGCATTTT.